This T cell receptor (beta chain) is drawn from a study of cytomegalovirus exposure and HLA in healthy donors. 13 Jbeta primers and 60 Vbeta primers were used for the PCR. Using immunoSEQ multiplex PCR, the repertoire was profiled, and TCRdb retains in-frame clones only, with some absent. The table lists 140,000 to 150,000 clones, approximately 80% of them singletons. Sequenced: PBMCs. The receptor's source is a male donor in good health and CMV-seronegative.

DNA for the CDR3: TGCGCCAGCAGTGAGGGGGCAGTCCTAACTAGCGGGGTATACAATGAGCAGTTCTTC. This gives the protein CASSEGAVLTSGVYNEQFF. The rearrangement links TRBV10-2 to TRBJ2-1; 10 nucleotides align to TRBD2. Germline lookup yields CDR1 WSHSY and CDR2 SAAADI. There are 19 residues in the CDR3. V lost 2 bases to trimming and J lost 4 bases; unmatched junction nucleotides: 14.